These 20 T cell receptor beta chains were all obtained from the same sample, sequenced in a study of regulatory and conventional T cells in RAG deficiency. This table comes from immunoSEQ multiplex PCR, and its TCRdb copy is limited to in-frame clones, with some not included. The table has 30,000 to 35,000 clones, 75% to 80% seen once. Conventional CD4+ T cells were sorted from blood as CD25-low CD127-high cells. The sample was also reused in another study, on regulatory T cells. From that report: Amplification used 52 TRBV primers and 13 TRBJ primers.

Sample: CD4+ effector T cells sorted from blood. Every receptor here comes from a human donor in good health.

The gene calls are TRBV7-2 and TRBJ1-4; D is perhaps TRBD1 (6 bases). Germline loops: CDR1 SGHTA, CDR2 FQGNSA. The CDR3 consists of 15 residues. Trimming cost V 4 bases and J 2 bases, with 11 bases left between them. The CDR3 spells CASSSGDVTNEKLFF. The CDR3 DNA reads TGTGCCAGCAGCTCAGGGGACGTCACTAATGAAAAACTGTTTTTT.

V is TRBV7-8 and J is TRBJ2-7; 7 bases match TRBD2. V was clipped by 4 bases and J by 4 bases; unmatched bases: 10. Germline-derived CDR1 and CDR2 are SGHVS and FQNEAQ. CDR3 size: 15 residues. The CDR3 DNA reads TGTGCCAGCAGCTCCCGGGGGAGGGGTAGGTACGAGCAGTACTTC. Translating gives CASSSRGRGRYEQYF.

The CDR3 loop reads CASSRSQGNTEAFF. The CDR3 nucleotides read TGCGCCAGCAGCCGCTCTCAGGGGAACACTGAAGCTTTCTTT. The chain carries TRBV5-1 and TRBJ1-1; possible D gene TRBD1, 5 bases. Germline CDR1 is SGHRS and CDR2 is YFSETQ. The CDR3 totals 14 residues. Trimming took 4 bases from V and 1 from J, leaving 11 bases between them. Full variable domain (outside the CDR3, taken from reference TRBV5-1 and TRBJ1-1): KAGVTQTPRYLIKTRGQQVTLSCSPISGHRSVSWYQQTPGQGLQFLFEYFSETQRNKGNFPGRFSGRQFSNSRSEMNVSTLELGDSALYLCASSRSQGNTEAFFGQGTRLTVV.

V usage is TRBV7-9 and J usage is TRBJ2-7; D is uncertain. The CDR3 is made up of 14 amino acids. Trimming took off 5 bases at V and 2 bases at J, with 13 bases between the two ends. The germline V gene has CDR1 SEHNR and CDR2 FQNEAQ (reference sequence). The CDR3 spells CASSPRTDTYEQYF. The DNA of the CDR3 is TGTGCCAGCAGCCCTAGGACGGATACCTACGAGCAGTACTTC.

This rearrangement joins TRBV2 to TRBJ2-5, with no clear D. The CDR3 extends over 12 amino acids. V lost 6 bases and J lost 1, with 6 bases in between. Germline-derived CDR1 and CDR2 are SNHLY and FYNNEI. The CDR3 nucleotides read TGTGCCAGCAGCGCCCTCCAAGAGACCCAGTACTTC. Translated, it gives CASSALQETQYF.

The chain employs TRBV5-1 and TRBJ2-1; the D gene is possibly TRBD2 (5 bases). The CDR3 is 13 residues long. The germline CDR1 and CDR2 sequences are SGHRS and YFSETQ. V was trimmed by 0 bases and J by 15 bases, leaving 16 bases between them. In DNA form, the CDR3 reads TGCGCCAGCAGCTTGGCCTCCGCTGGTGGAGGGTTCTTC. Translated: CASSLASAGGGFF.

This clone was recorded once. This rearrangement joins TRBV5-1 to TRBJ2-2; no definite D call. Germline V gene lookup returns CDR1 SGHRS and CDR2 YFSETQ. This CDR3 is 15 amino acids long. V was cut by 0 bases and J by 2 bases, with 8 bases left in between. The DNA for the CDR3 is TGCGCCAGCAGCTTGGTGGGGTTAAACACCGGGGAGCTGTTTTTT. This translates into CASSLVGLNTGELFF.

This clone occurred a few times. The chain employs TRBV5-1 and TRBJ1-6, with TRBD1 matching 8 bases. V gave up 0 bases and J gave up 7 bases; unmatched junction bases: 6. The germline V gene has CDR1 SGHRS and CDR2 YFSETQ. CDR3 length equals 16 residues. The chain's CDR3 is CASSLDEPGGNSPLHF. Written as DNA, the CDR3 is TGCGCCAGCAGCTTGGATGAGCCAGGGGGCAATTCACCCCTCCACTTT.

CDR3 nucleotides: TGTGCCAGCAGTTACTCCCGGGCAGGGATAGGGTACGAGCAGTACTTC. Its protein product is CASSYSRAGIGYEQYF. The V and J genes are TRBV6-6 and TRBJ2-7; D perhaps matches TRBD1 (5 bases). This CDR3 spans 16 amino acids. Germline V CDR1 and CDR2: MNHNY, SVGAGI (reference sequence). V dropped 0 bases and J dropped 4 bases, with 16 bases sitting between them.

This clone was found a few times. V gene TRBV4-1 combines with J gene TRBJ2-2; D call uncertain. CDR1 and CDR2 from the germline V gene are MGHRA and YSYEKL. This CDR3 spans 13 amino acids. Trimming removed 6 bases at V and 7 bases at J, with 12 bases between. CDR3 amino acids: CASSRTANGELFF. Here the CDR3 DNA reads TGCGCCAGCAGTCGGACGGCGAACGGGGAGCTGTTTTTT.

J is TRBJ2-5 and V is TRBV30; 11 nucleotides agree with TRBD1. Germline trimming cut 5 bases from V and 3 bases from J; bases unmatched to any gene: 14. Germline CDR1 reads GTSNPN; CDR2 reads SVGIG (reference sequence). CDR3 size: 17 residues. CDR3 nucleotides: TGTGCCTGGGAAGGGGACAGGGGGAGTTTTCTTAAAGAGACCCAGTACTTC. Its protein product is CAWEGDRGSFLKETQYF. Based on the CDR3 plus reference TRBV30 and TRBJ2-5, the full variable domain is SQTIHQWPATLVQPVGSPLSLECTVEGTSNPNLYWYRQAAGRGLQLLFYSVGIGQISSEVPQNLSASRPQDRQFILSSKKLLLSDSGFYLCAWEGDRGSFLKETQYFGPGTRLLVL.

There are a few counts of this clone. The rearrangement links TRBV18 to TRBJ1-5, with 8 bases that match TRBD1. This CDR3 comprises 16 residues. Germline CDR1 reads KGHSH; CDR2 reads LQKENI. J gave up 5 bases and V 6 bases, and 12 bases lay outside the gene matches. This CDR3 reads CASSPQGARMDQPQHF. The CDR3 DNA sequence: TGTGCCAGCTCGCCTCAGGGGGCGCGGATGGATCAGCCCCAGCATTTT.

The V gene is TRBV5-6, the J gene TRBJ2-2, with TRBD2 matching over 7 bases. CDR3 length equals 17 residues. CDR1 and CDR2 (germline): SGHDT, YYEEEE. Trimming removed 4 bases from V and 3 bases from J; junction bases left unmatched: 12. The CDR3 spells CASSQIYSGADTGELFF. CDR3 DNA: TGTGCCAGCAGCCAAATATACAGCGGGGCGGACACCGGGGAGCTGTTTTTT.

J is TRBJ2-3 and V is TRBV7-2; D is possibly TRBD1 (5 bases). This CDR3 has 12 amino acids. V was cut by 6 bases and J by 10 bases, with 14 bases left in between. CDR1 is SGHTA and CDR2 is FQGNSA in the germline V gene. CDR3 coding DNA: TGTGCCAGCAGGGTAGGGTGGGGCCCGCAGTATTTT. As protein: CASRVGWGPQYF.

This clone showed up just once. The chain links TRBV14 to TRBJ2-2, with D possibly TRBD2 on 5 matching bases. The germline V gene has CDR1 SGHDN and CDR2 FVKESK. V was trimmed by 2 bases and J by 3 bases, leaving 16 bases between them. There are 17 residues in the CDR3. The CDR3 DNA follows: TGTGCCAGCAGCCAAATTACCGGGTCGGGGTACACCGGGGAGCTGTTTTTT. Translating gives CASSQITGSGYTGELFF.

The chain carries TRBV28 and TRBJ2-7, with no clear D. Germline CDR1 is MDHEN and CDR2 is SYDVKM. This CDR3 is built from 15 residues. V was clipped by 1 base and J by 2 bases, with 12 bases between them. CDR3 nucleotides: TGTGCCAGCAGTTTATTGAGGCAGAAGACCTACGAGCAGTACTTC. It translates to CASSLLRQKTYEQYF.

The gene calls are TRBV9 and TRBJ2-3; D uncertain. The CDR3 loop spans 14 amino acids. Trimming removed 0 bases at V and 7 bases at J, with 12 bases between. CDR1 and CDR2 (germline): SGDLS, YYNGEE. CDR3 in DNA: TGTGCCAGCAGCGTAGCTTCAGCAGTGAATACGCAGTATTTT. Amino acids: CASSVASAVNTQYF.

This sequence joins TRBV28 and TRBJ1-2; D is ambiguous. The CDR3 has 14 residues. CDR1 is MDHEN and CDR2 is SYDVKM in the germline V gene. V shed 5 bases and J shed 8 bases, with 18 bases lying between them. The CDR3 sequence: CASSQPPSAGGYTF. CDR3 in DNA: TGTGCCAGCAGTCAACCCCCGTCAGCTGGCGGCTACACCTTC.

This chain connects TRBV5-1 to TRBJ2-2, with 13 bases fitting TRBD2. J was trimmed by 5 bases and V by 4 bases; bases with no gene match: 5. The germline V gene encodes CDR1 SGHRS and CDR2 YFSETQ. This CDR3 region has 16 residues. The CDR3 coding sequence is TGCGCCAGCAGCGCGGGACTAGCGGGGCATACCGGGGAGCTGTTTTTT. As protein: CASSAGLAGHTGELFF.

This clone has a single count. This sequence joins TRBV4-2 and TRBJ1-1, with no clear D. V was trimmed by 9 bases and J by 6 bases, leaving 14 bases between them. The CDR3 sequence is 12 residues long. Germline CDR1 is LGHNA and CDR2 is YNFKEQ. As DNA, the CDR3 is TGTGCCAGTGGTGAGGCTTTAGCTGAAGCTTTCTTT. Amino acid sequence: CASGEALAEAFF.